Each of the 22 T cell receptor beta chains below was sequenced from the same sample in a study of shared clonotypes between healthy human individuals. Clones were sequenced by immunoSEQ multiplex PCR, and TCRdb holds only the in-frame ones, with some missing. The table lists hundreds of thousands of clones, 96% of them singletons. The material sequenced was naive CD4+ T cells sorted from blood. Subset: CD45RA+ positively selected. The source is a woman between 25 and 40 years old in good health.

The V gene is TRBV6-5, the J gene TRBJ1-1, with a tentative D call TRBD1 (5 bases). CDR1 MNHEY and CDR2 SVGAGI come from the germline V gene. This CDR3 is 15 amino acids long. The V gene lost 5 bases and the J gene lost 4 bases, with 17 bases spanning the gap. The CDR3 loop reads CASSQTGTRATEAFF. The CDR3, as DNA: TGTGCCAGCAGTCAAACAGGTACCCGTGCCACTGAAGCTTTCTTT.

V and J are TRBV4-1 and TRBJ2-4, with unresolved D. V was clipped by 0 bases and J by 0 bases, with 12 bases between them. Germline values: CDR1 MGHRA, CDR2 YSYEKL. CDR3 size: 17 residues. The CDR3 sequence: CASSQESHREAKNIQYF. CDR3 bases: TGCGCCAGCAGCCAAGAGAGCCATCGAGAAGCCAAAAACATTCAGTACTTC.

In DNA, the CDR3 is TGTGCCAGCAATCCCGGGGGCCTAAATCAGCCCCAGCATTTT. Translation gives CASNPGGLNQPQHF. The chain recombines TRBV28 with TRBJ1-5; the D gene is possibly TRBD1 (6 bases). The ends were cut back, 7 bases at V and 4 bases at J, with 14 bases in the middle. This CDR3 region has 14 residues. In germline, CDR1 is MDHEN, CDR2 SYDVKM. Supplemented by reference TRBV28 and TRBJ1-5, the full variable domain reads DVKVTQSSRYLVKRTGEKVFLECVQDMDHENMFWYRQDPGLGLRLIYFSYDVKMKEKGDIPEGYSVSREKKERFSLILESASTNQTSMYLCASNPGGLNQPQHFGDGTRLSIL.

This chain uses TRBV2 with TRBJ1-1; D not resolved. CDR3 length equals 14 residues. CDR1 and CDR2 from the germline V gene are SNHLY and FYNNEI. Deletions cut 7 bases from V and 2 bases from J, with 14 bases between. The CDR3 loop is CASKPREQNTEAFF. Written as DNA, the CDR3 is TGTGCCAGCAAACCTCGGGAGCAAAACACTGAAGCTTTCTTT.

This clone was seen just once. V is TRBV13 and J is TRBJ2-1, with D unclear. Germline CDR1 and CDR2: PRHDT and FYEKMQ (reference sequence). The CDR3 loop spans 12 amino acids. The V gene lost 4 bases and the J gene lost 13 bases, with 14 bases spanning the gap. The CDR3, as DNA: TGTGCCAGCAGCTCCGGCCGTTCCCTTCAGTTCTTC. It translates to CASSSGRSLQFF.

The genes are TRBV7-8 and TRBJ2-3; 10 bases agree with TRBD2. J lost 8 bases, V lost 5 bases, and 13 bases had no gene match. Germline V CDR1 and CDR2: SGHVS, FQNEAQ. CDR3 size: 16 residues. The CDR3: CASSPAPSGRMGTQYF. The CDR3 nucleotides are TGTGCCAGCAGCCCCGCCCCTAGCGGGAGAATGGGTACGCAGTATTTT.

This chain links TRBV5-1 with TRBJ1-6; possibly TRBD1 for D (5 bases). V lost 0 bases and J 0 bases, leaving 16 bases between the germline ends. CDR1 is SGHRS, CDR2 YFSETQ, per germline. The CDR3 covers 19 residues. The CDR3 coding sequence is TGCGCCAGCAGCTTGGGAAGGGACGGATGGAGCTCCTATAATTCACCCCTCCACTTT. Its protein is CASSLGRDGWSSYNSPLHF.

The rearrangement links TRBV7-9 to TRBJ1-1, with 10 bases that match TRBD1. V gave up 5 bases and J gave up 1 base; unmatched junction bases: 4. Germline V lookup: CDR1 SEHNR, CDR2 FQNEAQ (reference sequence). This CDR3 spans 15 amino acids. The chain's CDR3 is CASSARQGANTEAFF. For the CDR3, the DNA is TGTGCCAGCAGCGCCCGACAGGGGGCGAACACTGAAGCTTTCTTT.

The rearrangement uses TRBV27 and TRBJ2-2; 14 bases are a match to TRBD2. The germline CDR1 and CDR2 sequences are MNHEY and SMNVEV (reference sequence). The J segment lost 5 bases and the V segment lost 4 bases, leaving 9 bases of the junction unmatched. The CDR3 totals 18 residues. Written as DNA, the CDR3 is TGTGCCAGCAGTTCCAAGACTAGCGGGAGGGATCCAACCGGGGAGCTGTTTTTT. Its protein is CASSSKTSGRDPTGELFF.

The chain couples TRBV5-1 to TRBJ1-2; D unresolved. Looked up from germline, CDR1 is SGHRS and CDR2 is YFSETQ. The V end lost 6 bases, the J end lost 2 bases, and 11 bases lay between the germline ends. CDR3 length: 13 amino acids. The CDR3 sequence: CASKPTGNYGYTF. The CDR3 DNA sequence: TGCGCCAGCAAGCCGACGGGGAACTATGGCTACACCTTC. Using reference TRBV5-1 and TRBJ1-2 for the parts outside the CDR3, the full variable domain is KAGVTQTPRYLIKTRGQQVTLSCSPISGHRSVSWYQQTPGQGLQFLFEYFSETQRNKGNFPGRFSGRQFSNSRSEMNVSTLELGDSALYLCASKPTGNYGYTFGSGTRLTVV.

CDR3 bases: TGTGCCAGCAGCCCGACACCGGGTCTCTTTGGTGAGCAGTTCTTC. It encodes CASSPTPGLFGEQFF. V usage is TRBV7-7 and J usage is TRBJ2-1; D is uncertain. V shed 5 bases and J shed 9 bases, with 20 bases lying between them. This CDR3 has 15 residues. CDR1 is SSHAT, CDR2 FNYEAQ, per germline (reference sequence).

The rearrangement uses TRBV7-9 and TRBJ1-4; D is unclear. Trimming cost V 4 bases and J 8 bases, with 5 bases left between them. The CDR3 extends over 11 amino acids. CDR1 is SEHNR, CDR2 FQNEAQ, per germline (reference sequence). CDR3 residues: CASSYREKLFF. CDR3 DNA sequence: TGTGCCAGCAGCTATAGGGAAAAACTGTTTTTT.

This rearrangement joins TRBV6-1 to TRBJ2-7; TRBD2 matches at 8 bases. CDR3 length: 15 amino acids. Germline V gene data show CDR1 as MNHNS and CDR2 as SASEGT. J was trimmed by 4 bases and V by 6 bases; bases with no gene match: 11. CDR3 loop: CASRSAGTRGYEQYF. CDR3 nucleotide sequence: TGTGCCAGCAGGTCCGCCGGGACTAGGGGATACGAGCAGTACTTC.

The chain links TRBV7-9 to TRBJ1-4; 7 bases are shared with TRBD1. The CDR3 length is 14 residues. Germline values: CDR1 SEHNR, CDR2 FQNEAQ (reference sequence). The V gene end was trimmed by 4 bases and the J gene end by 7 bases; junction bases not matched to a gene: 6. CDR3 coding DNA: TGTGCCAGCAGCTCCTACAACAGGGGTGAAAAACTGTTTTTT. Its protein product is CASSSYNRGEKLFF.

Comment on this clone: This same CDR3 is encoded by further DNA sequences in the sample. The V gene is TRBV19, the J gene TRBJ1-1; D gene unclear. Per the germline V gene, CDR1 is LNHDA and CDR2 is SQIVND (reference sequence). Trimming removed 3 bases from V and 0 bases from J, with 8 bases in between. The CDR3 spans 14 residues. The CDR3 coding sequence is TGTGCCAGTAGTATGCCGGGGATGAACACTGAAGCTTTCTTT. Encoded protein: CASSMPGMNTEAFF. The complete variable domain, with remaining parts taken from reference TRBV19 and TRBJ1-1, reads DGGITQSPKYLFRKEGQNVTLSCEQNLNHDAMYWYRQDPGQGLRLIYYSQIVNDFQKGDIAEGYSVSREKKESFPLTVTSAQKNPTAFYLCASSMPGMNTEAFFGQGTRLTVV.

CDR3 nucleotides: TGTGCCAGCAGCTTAACTGGCGGGGATTTAGGCTACACCTTC. Translation: CASSLTGGDLGYTF. This rearrangement joins TRBV7-3 to TRBJ1-2; D is unresolved. Germline values: CDR1 SGHTA, CDR2 FQGTGA. The CDR3 runs to 14 residues. V was clipped by 0 bases and J by 8 bases, with 13 bases between them.

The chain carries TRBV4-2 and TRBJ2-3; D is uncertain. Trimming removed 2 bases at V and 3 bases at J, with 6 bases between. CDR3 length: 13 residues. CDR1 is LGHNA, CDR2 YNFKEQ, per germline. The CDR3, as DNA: TGTGCCAGCAGCCAAAGAAGTACAGATACGCAGTATTTT. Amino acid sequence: CASSQRSTDTQYF.

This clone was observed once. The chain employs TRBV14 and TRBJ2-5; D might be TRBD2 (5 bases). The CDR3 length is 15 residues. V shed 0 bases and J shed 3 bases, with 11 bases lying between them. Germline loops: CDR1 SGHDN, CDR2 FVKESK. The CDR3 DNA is TGTGCCAGCAGCCAAGATTTAGCGCAGGAAGAGACCCAGTACTTC. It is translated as CASSQDLAQEETQYF.

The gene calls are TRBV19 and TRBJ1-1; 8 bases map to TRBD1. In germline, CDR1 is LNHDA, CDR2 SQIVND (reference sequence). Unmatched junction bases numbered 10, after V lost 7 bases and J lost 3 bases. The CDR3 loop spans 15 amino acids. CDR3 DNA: TGTGCCAGTAAATCTGGACAGGGATTTGACACTGAAGCTTTCTTT. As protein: CASKSGQGFDTEAFF.

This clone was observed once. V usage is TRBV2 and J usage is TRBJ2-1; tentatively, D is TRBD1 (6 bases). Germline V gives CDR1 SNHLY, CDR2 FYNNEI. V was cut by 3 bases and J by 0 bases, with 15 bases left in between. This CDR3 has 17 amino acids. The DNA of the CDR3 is TGTGCCAGCAGTGATATCGGTGAGGGACACTCCTACAATGAGCAGTTCTTC. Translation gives CASSDIGEGHSYNEQFF.

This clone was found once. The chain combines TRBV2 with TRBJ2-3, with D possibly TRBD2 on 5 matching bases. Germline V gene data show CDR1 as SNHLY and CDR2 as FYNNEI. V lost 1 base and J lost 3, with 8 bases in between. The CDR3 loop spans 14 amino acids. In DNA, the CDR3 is TGTGCCAGCAGTGAAGTCACTAGAACAGATACGCAGTATTTT. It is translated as CASSEVTRTDTQYF.

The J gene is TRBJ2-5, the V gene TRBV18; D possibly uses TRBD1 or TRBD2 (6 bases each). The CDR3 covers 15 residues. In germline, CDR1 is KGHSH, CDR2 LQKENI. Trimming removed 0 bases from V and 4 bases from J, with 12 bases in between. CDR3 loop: CASSPPGGIRETQYF. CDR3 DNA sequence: TGTGCCAGCTCACCACCGGGGGGCATCCGAGAGACCCAGTACTTC.